This T cell receptor beta chain was profiled in a study of T cell responses to AZD1222 COVID-19 vaccine. General study points: There were vaccine-associated CD4 TCRs across spike, dominant at 160-218 and 743-854.

Sequencing was performed with immunoSEQ multiplex PCR; in TCRdb, only in-frame clones are kept and a portion is missing. The sample carries some 54,000 clones, around 92% recorded once. Concerning this clone: Its matching antigen is unknown.

This CDR3 is 15 amino acids long. Germline values: CDR1 MNHEY, CDR2 SMNVEV (reference sequence). V was clipped by 5 bases and J by 0 bases, with 13 bases between them. The sequence was obtained from an adult in good health. The sample consisted of peripheral blood, taken on day 0 of AZD1222 vaccination. The V gene is TRBV27, the J gene TRBJ1-2, with D uncertain. The CDR3 protein is CASSPLGRANYGYTF. The DNA of the CDR3 is TGTGCCAGCAGTCCCCTGGGTAGAGCTAACTATGGCTACACCTTC.